Listed here are 29 T cell receptor beta chains from one sample, sequenced in a study of blood T cell repertoires in COVID-19. Profiled with immunoSEQ multiplex PCR; TCRdb holds only in-frame clones, not every one. Among roughly 70,000 clones, over 70% were seen once, and the ten largest hold around 20%. The specimen sequenced was peripheral blood. The receptors derive from a man in his fifties or sixties with acute or convalescent COVID-19.

The chain couples TRBV6-6 to TRBJ1-2; maybe TRBD1 (6 bases). Germline lookup yields CDR1 MNHNY and CDR2 SVGAGI (reference sequence). Trimming cost V 2 bases and J 1 base, with 11 bases left between them. The CDR3 runs 15 residues. This CDR3 is CASSYPGASNYGYTF. In DNA form, the CDR3 reads TGTGCCAGCAGTTACCCAGGGGCGAGTAACTATGGCTACACCTTC.

This clone was detected only once. The chain carries TRBV5-1 and TRBJ1-1, with TRBD1 as a possible D gene (5 bases). CDR3 length equals 18 residues. V lost 1 base and J 0 bases, leaving 19 bases between the germline ends. CDR1 and CDR2 (germline): SGHRS, YFSETQ. The CDR3 spells CASSLPEVAGTMNTEAFF. In DNA, the CDR3 is TGCGCCAGCAGCTTGCCGGAGGTGGCAGGGACTATGAACACTGAAGCTTTCTTT.

This chain connects TRBV5-1 to TRBJ2-7; TRBD1 matches 9 bases. CDR3 length: 15 amino acids. In germline, CDR1 is SGHRS, CDR2 YFSETQ. With 2 bases clipped from V and 0 bases from J, the junction kept 3 bases outside the gene matches. For the CDR3, the DNA is TGCGCCAGCAGCTTCGGGACAGGGAACTCCTACGAGCAGTACTTC. Translated: CASSFGTGNSYEQYF. The full variable domain, in which reference TRBV5-1 and TRBJ2-7 provide the parts outside the CDR3, is KAGVTQTPRYLIKTRGQQVTLSCSPISGHRSVSWYQQTPGQGLQFLFEYFSETQRNKGNFPGRFSGRQFSNSRSEMNVSTLELGDSALYLCASSFGTGNSYEQYFGPGTRLTVT.

This clone was seen only once. The DNA of the CDR3 is TGTGCCAGCAGTTACGGGGCAGGGAACGGCTACACCTTC. It yields the protein CASSYGAGNGYTF. The chain employs TRBV6-5 and TRBJ1-2, with a possible D match to TRBD1 (5 bases). The V end lost 2 bases, the J end lost 8 bases, and 12 bases lay between the germline ends. The germline V gene encodes CDR1 MNHEY and CDR2 SVGAGI. The CDR3 length is 13 residues.

The chain employs TRBV9 and TRBJ2-5; 8 bases map to TRBD2. This CDR3 has 15 amino acids. The trim removed 3 bases at V and 5 bases at J, leaving 9 bases unmatched. Looked up from germline, CDR1 is SGDLS and CDR2 is YYNGEE. The CDR3 bases are TGTGCCAGCAGCGCAGGCACGGGGGGGCCGGAGACCCAGTACTTC. This codes for CASSAGTGGPETQYF.

This chain connects TRBV18 to TRBJ1-1; D is perhaps TRBD1 (6 bases). There are 14 residues in the CDR3. Trimming took 4 bases from V and 0 from J, leaving 9 bases between them. The germline gives CDR1 KGHSH, CDR2 LQKENI. CDR3 region: CASSRTAVNTEAFF. In nucleotides, the CDR3 is TGTGCCAGCTCACGGACAGCCGTGAACACTGAAGCTTTCTTT.

The V call is TRBV30, the J call TRBJ2-7; 7 bases agree with TRBD1. This CDR3 comprises 15 residues. Per germline, CDR1 GTSNPN and CDR2 SVGIG (reference sequence). With V trimmed by 2 bases and J by 4 bases, 11 bases remained unmatched. The DNA of the CDR3 is TGTGCCTGGAGTACCCGACAGGGCAAATTTTACGAGCAGTACTTC. This encodes CAWSTRQGKFYEQYF.

This rearrangement joins TRBV6-1 to TRBJ1-5; the D gene is possibly TRBD1 (6 bases). Germline CDR1 MNHNS, CDR2 SASEGT. The CDR3 length is 15 residues. Trimming stripped 1 base from V and 6 bases from J, with 13 bases between. CDR3 in DNA: TGTGCCAGCAGTGAAGGGGCAGGGGTGGGTCAGCCCCAGCATTTT. This encodes CASSEGAGVGQPQHF.

The rearrangement joins TRBV12-3 or TRBV12-4 to TRBJ1-1; the D gene is possibly TRBD1 (6 bases). CDR3 size: 12 residues. Trimming took 7 bases from V and 3 from J, leaving 9 bases between them. The CDR3 loop is CASMSGDTEAFF. The CDR3 DNA follows: TGTGCCAGCATGTCAGGGGACACTGAAGCTTTCTTT.

The chain joins TRBV2 to TRBJ2-2; D gene uncertain. CDR1 is SNHLY and CDR2 is FYNNEI in the germline V gene. V was trimmed by 5 bases and J by 6 bases, leaving 4 bases between them. This CDR3 spans 11 amino acids. As DNA, the CDR3 is TGTGCCAGCAGTCGGGCCGGGGAGCTGTTTTTT. The encoded protein is CASSRAGELFF.

The chain joins TRBV28 to TRBJ2-5, with 12 bases that match TRBD1. CDR1 and CDR2 from the germline V gene are MDHEN and SYDVKM. The V gene end was trimmed by 1 base and the J gene end by 4 bases; junction bases not matched to a gene: 4. The CDR3 is 16 amino acids. For the CDR3, the DNA is TGTGCCAGCAGTTTATCGGGGACAGGGGGCCCAGAGACCCAGTACTTC. Amino acids: CASSLSGTGGPETQYF.

The genes are TRBV10-2 and TRBJ2-5; D unclear. This CDR3 has 12 residues. V dropped 3 bases and J dropped 5 bases, with 7 bases sitting between them. Germline CDR1 and CDR2: WSHSY and SAAADI. The CDR3 DNA reads TGCGCCAGCAGTGATGTGGAGGAGACCCAGTACTTC. This encodes CASSDVEETQYF.

This rearrangement joins TRBV27 to TRBJ1-3; 8 bases are a match to TRBD1. V was clipped by 5 bases and J by 3 bases; unmatched bases: 9. Germline loops: CDR1 MNHEY, CDR2 SMNVEV (reference sequence). This CDR3 contains 16 residues. The CDR3 spells CASSPRQGIGGNTIYF. CDR3 bases: TGTGCCAGCAGTCCCCGACAGGGGATAGGTGGAAACACCATATATTTT.

V usage is TRBV2 and J usage is TRBJ2-3; tentatively, D is TRBD2 (5 bases). V lost 6 bases and J 8 bases, leaving 9 bases between the germline ends. The CDR3 runs to 11 residues. Germline V gene lookup returns CDR1 SNHLY and CDR2 FYNNEI. The CDR3 region has the DNA TGTGCCAGCAGCGCCCGGGGTACGCAGTATTTT. Residues: CASSARGTQYF.

The V and J genes are TRBV28 and TRBJ2-2; the match to TRBD2 covers 8 bases. The CDR3 sequence is 15 residues long. After removal of 5 bases from V and 0 bases from J, the junction contained 2 bases not matched to a gene. Per germline, CDR1 MDHEN and CDR2 SYDVKM. The CDR3 spells CASSPAGANTGELFF. CDR3 nucleotides: TGTGCCAGCAGTCCAGCGGGGGCGAACACCGGGGAGCTGTTTTTT.

This clone was observed a few times. The CDR3 DNA follows: TGTGCCAGCAGCCAAGATCGGACAGGGGGTGAAAAACTGTTTTTT. Translation gives CASSQDRTGGEKLFF. The rearrangement joins TRBV3-1 (or the pseudogene TRBV3-2) to TRBJ1-4; 10 positions agree with TRBD1. The junction had 2 bases not matched to a gene; V was cut back by 0 bases and J by 7 bases. Germline V gene data show CDR1 as LGHDT and CDR2 as YNNKEL (reference sequence). The CDR3 is 15 residues long.

This chain joins TRBV24-1 and TRBJ2-3, with 7 bases aligning to TRBD1. The length of the CDR3 is 16 residues. J gave up 5 bases and V 3 bases, and 10 bases lay outside the gene matches. CDR1 is KGHDR, CDR2 SFDVKD, per germline. Written as DNA, the CDR3 is TGTGCCACCAGTGATCCCGGACAGGACGTGGAAGATACGCAGTATTTT. The encoded protein is CATSDPGQDVEDTQYF.

This clone occurred a few times. V gene TRBV7-9 combines with J gene TRBJ2-3; 10 bases match TRBD2. Trimming at V came to 4 bases and at J to 3 bases, leaving 4 bases not matched to a gene. The germline CDR1 and CDR2 sequences are SEHNR and FQNEAQ (reference sequence). The CDR3 is made up of 15 amino acids. The CDR3 DNA reads TGTGCCAGCAGCTCCACTAGCGGGAAAACAGATACGCAGTATTTT. The encoded protein is CASSSTSGKTDTQYF.

This chain connects TRBV7-9 to TRBJ1-3; D unclear. The CDR3 is 17 residues long. V was trimmed by 0 bases and J by 1 base, leaving 13 bases between them. Germline values: CDR1 SEHNR, CDR2 FQNEAQ (reference sequence). The CDR3 loop is CASSLAAESESGNTIYF. CDR3 DNA sequence: TGTGCCAGCAGCTTAGCGGCAGAAAGTGAATCTGGAAACACCATATATTTT.

V and J are TRBV2 and TRBJ1-1; D is unresolved. In germline, CDR1 is SNHLY, CDR2 FYNNEI. Trimming took off 3 bases at V and 7 bases at J, with 21 bases between the two ends. CDR3 size: 16 residues. This CDR3 is CASSERHSQLEVEAFF. In DNA form, the CDR3 reads TGTGCCAGCAGTGAGAGGCACAGTCAATTGGAGGTTGAAGCTTTCTTT.

This clone has more than one count but fewer than ten. The chain joins TRBV6-5 to TRBJ2-1; TRBD2 might be the D (5 bases). Germline CDR1 reads MNHEY; CDR2 reads SVGAGI. This CDR3 has 13 amino acids. Trimming took off 8 bases at V and 1 base at J, with 9 bases between the two ends. The CDR3 spells CASVGLSYNEQFF. The DNA of the CDR3 is TGTGCCAGCGTTGGACTTTCCTACAATGAGCAGTTCTTC.

The CDR3: CASSLDSINYGYTF. The CDR3 DNA is TGTGCCAGCAGTCTGGACAGCATTAACTATGGCTACACCTTC. The chain carries TRBV28 and TRBJ1-2, with D possibly TRBD1 on 6 matching bases. The CDR3 length is 14 residues. Germline loops: CDR1 MDHEN, CDR2 SYDVKM. V lost 5 bases and J 1 base, leaving 11 bases between the germline ends.

The chain combines TRBV5-4 with TRBJ1-2; a weak D match, TRBD1 (5 bases). The CDR3 totals 15 residues. The ends were cut back, 7 bases at V and 2 bases at J, with 18 bases in the middle. CDR1 is SGHNT, CDR2 YYREEE, per germline (reference sequence). Here the CDR3 reads CASRRQGFTNYGYTF. The CDR3 coding sequence is TGTGCCAGCCGACGGCAGGGATTCACAAACTATGGCTACACCTTC.

The genes are TRBV6-4 and TRBJ2-7, with a possible D match to TRBD1 (6 bases). The CDR3 spans 15 residues. The germline V gene has CDR1 MRHNA and CDR2 SNTAGT. The V and J ends lost 5 bases and 2 bases respectively, with 16 bases between them. In DNA, the CDR3 is TGTGCCAGCAGTCCCAGGGGTGAGGCCGCCTACGAGCAGTACGTC. Its translation: CASSPRGEAAYEQYV.

This clone appeared a single time. V is TRBV27 and J is TRBJ2-7; D is possibly TRBD2 (6 bases). V dropped 2 bases and J dropped 3 bases, with 11 bases sitting between them. Germline V CDR1 and CDR2: MNHEY, SMNVEV (reference sequence). The CDR3 totals 14 residues. The CDR3 DNA sequence: TGTGCCAGCAGTTTAGGGGGGATCGGCTACGAGCAGTACGTC. Amino acid sequence: CASSLGGIGYEQYV.

This sequence joins TRBV6-5 and TRBJ1-5; no clear D gene. Germline assignment: CDR1 MNHEY and CDR2 SVGAGI. Trimming cost V 3 bases and J 8 bases, with 11 bases left between them. CDR3 length: 13 residues. CDR3 coding DNA: TGTGCCAGCAGTTATGGACTTCGAGAGCCCCAGCATTTT. Its translation is CASSYGLREPQHF.

This chain connects TRBV6-1 to TRBJ2-1, with TRBD2 matching 8 bases. V trimming: 2 bases; J trimming: 3 bases; junction bases outside the gene matches: 12. This CDR3 has 18 residues. The germline V gene has CDR1 MNHNS and CDR2 SASEGT. CDR3 sequence: CASSEHGVGAGDYNEQFF. The CDR3 DNA is TGTGCCAGCAGTGAACACGGGGTGGGAGCGGGAGACTACAATGAGCAGTTCTTC.

The V call is TRBV2, the J call TRBJ1-5, with a tentative D call TRBD1 (6 bases). CDR1 and CDR2 from the germline V gene are SNHLY and FYNNEI. V gave up 7 bases and J gave up 3 bases, with 16 bases separating them. The CDR3 has 15 residues. This chain's CDR3 is CASTEGDTHNQPQHF. CDR3 DNA sequence: TGTGCCAGCACCGAGGGGGACACCCACAATCAGCCCCAGCATTTT.

The chain employs TRBV19 and TRBJ2-2, with D maybe TRBD1 (6 bases). This CDR3 has 15 residues. The germline V gene encodes CDR1 LNHDA and CDR2 SQIVND (reference sequence). Trimming took off 3 bases at V and 7 bases at J, with 15 bases between the two ends. CDR3 sequence reads: CASSMSGGAGGELFF. The CDR3, as DNA: TGTGCCAGTAGTATGTCTGGGGGCGCGGGCGGGGAGCTGTTTTTT.